Listed below are T cell receptor beta chains from one sample, sequenced in a study of identical twins. TCRdb re-called the 5' RACE reads with MiXCR, one entry per CDR3 protein. This table holds 600,000 to 700,000 distinct CDR3 sequences, 20% to 25% found once. These data were also filed under a second study, of T cells expressing NK-cell markers.

The sequenced material came from PBMCs. These receptors all stem from a woman between 18 and 30 years old in good health. The CDR3 runs from the conserved cysteine through the conserved F or W. The order of the fields is D gene, V gene, J gene, clone size, CDR3 protein, CDR3 DNA. D genes are given only for firm matches. Only part of the rows carry a size: once, few, many, or a class if the clone is expanded.

>.|TRBV12-3/TRBV12-4|TRBJ1-2|many
CASTPSRGGYYGYTF
TGTGCCAGCACCCCGAGCCGGGGGGGCTACTATGGCTACACCTTC
>.|TRBV20-1|TRBJ2-1|many
CSARDYNEQFF
TGCAGTGCTAGAGATTACAATGAGCAGTTCTTC
>.|TRBV7-9|TRBJ1-4|.
CASTSGGDEKLFF
TGTGCCAGCACCAGTGGAGGCGATGAAAAACTGTTTTTT
>TRBD1|TRBV2|TRBJ2-7|.
CASRGQGQALYEQYF
TGTGCCAGCAGGGGGCAAGGACAGGCGCTCTACGAGCAGTACTTC
>.|TRBV5-1|TRBJ2-2|.
CASTERGGSRTGELFF
TGCGCCAGCACCGAAAGAGGAGGGAGCCGAACCGGGGAGCTGTTTTTT
>.|TRBV12-3/TRBV12-4|TRBJ2-5|few
CASSLNPKTQYF
TGTGCCAGCAGTTTAAACCCGAAGACCCAGTACTTC
>TRBD2|TRBV27|TRBJ2-6|.
CASCTGTSGIGGANVLTF
TGTGCCAGCTGCACCGGGACTAGCGGGATAGGAGGGGCCAACGTCCTGACTTTC
>TRBD2|TRBV12-3/TRBV12-4|TRBJ2-7|many
CASSLAGGPVEQYF
TGTGCCAGCAGTCTAGCGGGAGGGCCAGTCGAGCAGTACTTC
>.|TRBV29-1|TRBJ2-1|few
CSVESRGIAGEFF
TGCAGCGTTGAATCTCGGGGGATAGCAGGGGAGTTCTTC
>.|TRBV15|TRBJ2-5|few
CATSRDSNFETQYF
TGTGCCACCAGCAGAGATTCTAATTTTGAGACCCAGTACTTC
>.|TRBV6-4|TRBJ2-2|many
CASRAGTGELFF
TGTGCCAGCAGGGCAGGGACCGGGGAGCTGTTTTTT
>.|TRBV27|TRBJ2-4|.
CASSIGGSNIQYF
TGTGCCAGCAGTATAGGGGGTTCGAACATTCAGTACTTC
>.|TRBV29-1|TRBJ2-7|few
CSARSREQRDEQYF
TGCAGCGCCCGCAGCAGGGAACAGAGAGACGAGCAGTACTTC
>TRBD1|TRBV20-1|TRBJ1-1|.
CSARGQGGGVFF
TGCAGTGCTAGAGGACAGGGTGGTGGAGTTTTCTTT
>.|TRBV20-1|TRBJ2-2|.
CSASLRANTGELFF
TGCAGTGCTAGTCTGCGGGCGAACACCGGGGAGCTGTTTTTT
>.|TRBV12-3/TRBV12-4|TRBJ1-2|many
CASSRNYGYTF
TGTGCCAGCAGCCGGAATTATGGCTACACCTTC
>TRBD2|TRBV15|TRBJ2-3|few
CATSSGGVDTQYF
TGTGCCACCAGCTCCGGGGGGGTAGATACGCAGTATTTT
>.|TRBV20-1|TRBJ2-7|many
CSAGDSSYEQYF
TGCAGTGCAGGGGATAGCTCCTACGAGCAGTACTTC